Below, 11 T cell receptor beta chains from the same sample are listed, as sequenced in a study of CD8 T cells in ankylosing spondylitis. Study observations and caveats: Typical of ankylosing spondylitis blood, it appeared, was a TCR beta motif of several highly homologous variants.

MiXCR was run by TCRdb on the 5' RACE reads, yielding one entry per CDR3 protein. The sample has about 800,000 distinct CDR3 sequences, around 11% seen once. Their specific antigens are unknown. The specimen sequenced was blood, either unsorted or a sorted T cell fraction (not recorded which). The receptors stem from a male donor with ankylosing spondylitis.

The table lists this clonotype with a few counts. The rearrangement links TRBV11-1 to TRBJ2-1, with 11 bases matching TRBD2. The trim removed 4 bases at V and 6 bases at J, leaving 14 bases unmatched. Looked up from germline, CDR1 is SGHAT and CDR2 is FQDESV (reference sequence). The CDR3 has 18 amino acids. DNA for the CDR3: TGTGCCAGCAGCTCGAGGCAGATCGGACTAGCGGGCGGCAATGAGCAGTTCTTC. It yields the protein CASSSRQIGLAGGNEQFF. The full variable domain, its missing parts supplied by reference TRBV11-1 and TRBJ2-1, is EAEVAQSPRYKITEKSQAVAFWCDPISGHATLYWYRQILGQGPELLVQFQDESVVDDSQLPKDRFSAERLKGVDSTLKIQPAELGDSAMYLCASSSRQIGLAGGNEQFFGPGTRLTVL.

This clonotype was recorded many times. The chain links TRBV20-1 to TRBJ1-1; D is perhaps TRBD1 (6 bases). The V gene's germline CDR1 is DFQATT and CDR2 SNEGSKA (reference sequence). The CDR3 spans 14 residues. The CDR3 protein is CRADRRTMNTEAFF. Written as DNA, the CDR3 is TGCAGGGCCGACAGGAGGACGATGAACACTGAAGCTTTCTTT.

This clonotype was seen a handful of times. The rearrangement uses TRBV7-2 and TRBJ2-1; D is uncertain. Per the germline V gene, CDR1 is SGHTA and CDR2 is FQGNSA. Trimming shortened V by 4 bases and J by 14 bases, and 24 bases separated the two germline ends. The CDR3 consists of 15 residues. CDR3 in DNA: TGTGCCAGCAGCTCCTCGGGTCTCCGGGCAACCTCAAAGTTCTTC. Its protein is CASSSSGLRATSKFF.

The sample holds a few counts of this clonotype. The chain links TRBV27 to TRBJ1-1; 7 positions match TRBD1. CDR1 is MNHEY, CDR2 SMNVEV, per germline (reference sequence). The CDR3 length is 15 residues. V lost 5 bases, J lost 1 base, and 7 bases stayed unmatched. CDR3 nucleotides: TGTGCCAGCAGTCACAAGACAGGGCGGAACACTGAAGCTTTCTTT. It codes for CASSHKTGRNTEAFF.

The J gene is TRBJ2-2, the V gene TRBV28, with 7 bases aligning to TRBD1. Germline V lookup: CDR1 MDHEN, CDR2 SYDVKM. The CDR3 is made up of 13 amino acids. V shed 6 bases and J 3 bases; nucleotides not matched to a gene: 1. The CDR3 DNA sequence: TGTGCCAGCAGGGGACAGTACACCGGGGAGCTGTTTTTT. Residues: CASRGQYTGELFF.

This clonotype was picked up many times. V and J are TRBV20-1 and TRBJ1-1; perhaps TRBD1 as D (5 bases). Germline V gene lookup returns CDR1 DFQATT and CDR2 SNEGSKA (reference sequence). V lost 6 bases to trimming and J lost 1 base, with 12 bases between them. The CDR3 has 13 amino acids. CDR3 nucleotides: TGCAGTGCGATCAACAGGCAGAACACTGAAGCTTTCTTT. Translated: CSAINRQNTEAFF.

The rearrangement links TRBV10-3 to TRBJ2-2; D might be TRBD1 or TRBD2, each matching 5 bases. V lost 6 bases, J lost 5 bases, and 10 bases lay in between. This CDR3 is 13 amino acids long. Germline V gene data show CDR1 as ENHRY and CDR2 as SYGVKD. The CDR3 DNA is TGTGCCATCAGAGGGACGGGAACCGGGGAGCTGTTTTTT. Its protein product is CAIRGTGTGELFF.

This clonotype was detected many times. The chain joins TRBV20-1 to TRBJ1-4, with 7 bases aligning to TRBD1. Germline CDR1 and CDR2: DFQATT and SNEGSKA (reference sequence). The CDR3 consists of 12 residues. CDR3 protein: CARGGANEKLFF. In DNA form, the CDR3 reads TGCGCAAGAGGGGGCGCGAATGAAAAACTGTTTTTT.

The V call is TRBV5-1, the J call TRBJ2-3; 9 nucleotides agree with TRBD2. V was clipped by 1 base and J by 5 bases; unmatched bases: 5. The CDR3 runs 15 residues. Germline V lookup: CDR1 SGHRS, CDR2 YFSETQ. The CDR3 DNA sequence: TGCGCCAGCAGCTTGTGGACTAGCGAGGAAGATACGCAGTATTTT. Amino acid sequence: CASSLWTSEEDTQYF.

The chain is built from TRBV4-1 and TRBJ2-5; possibly TRBD1 or TRBD2 for D (5 bases each). Trimming took 4 bases from V and 4 from J, leaving 10 bases between them. Germline CDR1 reads MGHRA; CDR2 reads YSYEKL. The CDR3 covers 13 residues. The chain's CDR3 is CASSPRGTETQYF. CDR3 DNA: TGCGCCAGCAGCCCCCGGGGCACAGAGACCCAGTACTTC.

This clonotype has a count of ten or more. The CDR3 reads CASSPTAYSGANVLTF. The CDR3 DNA is TGTGCCAGCAGTCCGACAGCGTACTCTGGGGCCAACGTCCTGACTTTC. V gene TRBV6-1 combines with J gene TRBJ2-6; a possible D gene is TRBD1 (5 bases). In germline, CDR1 is MNHNS, CDR2 SASEGT. The CDR3 contains 16 residues. V shed 5 bases and J shed 0 bases, with 11 bases lying between them.